The rows below give T cell receptor beta chains drawn from one sample of a study of blood T cells in healthy people across ages. TCRdb itself ran the 5' RACE reads through MiXCR, one entry per CDR3 protein. This sample carries 1.2 million to 1.5 million distinct CDR3 sequences, roughly 40% of them seen once, and the ten largest clones take 6.5% to 10%. Material: blood. These receptors all come from a woman aged 18 to 35 in good health. Each CDR3 is given with its conserved first and last residue. Fields, in order: J gene, V gene, clone size, D gene, CDR3 DNA, CDR3 protein. The D gene is left open where the match is weak. Expanded clones get a size class; other rows say once, few or many, or leave the size out.

j_call: TRBJ1-5; v_call: TRBV15; clone_size: NA; d_call: TRBD1; cdr3_nt: TGTGCCACCAGCAGAGTCTCGACAGGGTATCTTCAGCCCCAGCATTTT; cdr3_aa: CATSRVSTGYLQPQHF
j_call: TRBJ2-1; v_call: TRBV11-1; clone_size: few; d_call: TRBD1; cdr3_nt: TGTGCCAGCAGCCTATCGACAGGGGGCTCCTACAATGAGCAGTTCTTC; cdr3_aa: CASSLSTGGSYNEQFF
j_call: TRBJ2-3; v_call: TRBV9; clone_size: NA; d_call: NA; cdr3_nt: TGTGCCAGCAGCGTAGTAGCAGGGCCGAGCACAGATACGCAGTATTTT; cdr3_aa: CASSVVAGPSTDTQYF
j_call: TRBJ1-2; v_call: TRBV12-3/TRBV12-4; clone_size: few; d_call: NA; cdr3_nt: TGTGCCAGCATTAAAGGAGGGGTGGATGGCTACACCTTC; cdr3_aa: CASIKGGVDGYTF
j_call: TRBJ1-2; v_call: TRBV12-3/TRBV12-4; clone_size: few; d_call: NA; cdr3_nt: TGTGCCAGCAGTTTATGGGGGGGGTATGGCTACACCTTC; cdr3_aa: CASSLWGGYGYTF
j_call: TRBJ2-7; v_call: TRBV20-1; clone_size: few; d_call: NA; cdr3_nt: TGCAGTGCTAGTGGTGTGGACTACGCCTACGAGCAGTACTTC; cdr3_aa: CSASGVDYAYEQYF
j_call: TRBJ1-1; v_call: TRBV10-3; clone_size: many; d_call: TRBD1; cdr3_nt: TGTGCCATCAGTTCCGGGACAGGGTACACTGAAGCTTTCTTT; cdr3_aa: CAISSGTGYTEAFF
j_call: TRBJ1-2; v_call: TRBV3-1; clone_size: NA; d_call: NA; cdr3_nt: TGTGCCAGCACCCGGAAGGACAGCTATGGCTACACCTTC; cdr3_aa: CASTRKDSYGYTF
j_call: TRBJ2-1; v_call: TRBV2; clone_size: NA; d_call: TRBD1; cdr3_nt: TGTGCCAGCAGCGCTGACAGGGCAGCCAACAATGAGCAGTTCTTC; cdr3_aa: CASSADRAANNEQFF
j_call: TRBJ2-2; v_call: TRBV2; clone_size: NA; d_call: NA; cdr3_nt: TGTGCCAGCAGTAAAGCTGGGAGGAACACCGGGGAGCTGTTTTTT; cdr3_aa: CASSKAGRNTGELFF
j_call: TRBJ2-1; v_call: TRBV27; clone_size: NA; d_call: TRBD2; cdr3_nt: TGTGCCAGCAGTTCGGGACTAGCGGGAGCCATTGAGCAGTTCTTC; cdr3_aa: CASSSGLAGAIEQFF
j_call: TRBJ1-2; v_call: TRBV20-1; clone_size: few; d_call: NA; cdr3_nt: TGCAGTGCTAGAGATGCGATAAGTAGCGGCTACACCTTC; cdr3_aa: CSARDAISSGYTF
j_call: TRBJ2-7; v_call: TRBV25-1; clone_size: NA; d_call: TRBD1; cdr3_nt: TGTGCCAGCAGTGACCCGGACAGGCTCTCCTACGAGCAGTACTTC; cdr3_aa: CASSDPDRLSYEQYF
j_call: TRBJ2-3; v_call: TRBV9; clone_size: few; d_call: NA; cdr3_nt: TGTGCCAGCAGCGCTACGGGACCCCTTACAGATACGCAGTATTTT; cdr3_aa: CASSATGPLTDTQYF
j_call: TRBJ2-5; v_call: TRBV3-1; clone_size: few; d_call: TRBD2; cdr3_nt: TGTGCCAGCAGCCAGGGACTACCTTCTGAGCAGTACTTC; cdr3_aa: CASSQGLPSEQYF
j_call: TRBJ2-3; v_call: TRBV5-1; clone_size: NA; d_call: NA; cdr3_nt: TGCGCCAGCAGCGGGTCCGACAATACGCAGTATTTT; cdr3_aa: CASSGSDNTQYF
j_call: TRBJ2-5; v_call: TRBV28; clone_size: NA; d_call: NA; cdr3_nt: TGTGCCAGCACCTTTTCAGGGTTCCAAGAGACCCAGTACTTC; cdr3_aa: CASTFSGFQETQYF
j_call: TRBJ2-7; v_call: TRBV6-5; clone_size: NA; d_call: TRBD1; cdr3_nt: TGTGCCAGCAGTTTCGGACAGGGTTCCCTCGAGCAGTACTTC; cdr3_aa: CASSFGQGSLEQYF
j_call: TRBJ1-1; v_call: TRBV5-4; clone_size: NA; d_call: NA; cdr3_nt: TGTGCCAGCAGTAGGTGGGGGGCTACTGAAGCTTTCTTT; cdr3_aa: CASSRWGATEAFF
j_call: TRBJ2-2; v_call: TRBV5-1; clone_size: few; d_call: TRBD1; cdr3_nt: TGCGCCAGCAGCTCCGGACAGGGCCCCGGGGAGCTGTTTTTT; cdr3_aa: CASSSGQGPGELFF
j_call: TRBJ2-1; v_call: TRBV7-2; clone_size: few; d_call: NA; cdr3_nt: TGTGCCAGCAGCTATACCGGGACAACCTGGGGTGAGCAGTTCTTC; cdr3_aa: CASSYTGTTWGEQFF